The 3 T cell receptor beta chains in this list originate from one sample, sequenced in a study of blood T cell repertoires in COVID-19. The protocol was immunoSEQ multiplex PCR, while the TCRdb copy is restricted to in-frame clones and leaves out a portion. The sample lists about 130,000 clones, approximately 80% occurring once. The source material was PBMCs or T cells enriched from blood (not recorded which). Receptors originate from a man aged 45-65 years who had recovered from COVID-19.

This chain uses TRBV5-1 with TRBJ1-5, with no clear D. This CDR3 comprises 13 residues. CDR1 and CDR2 (germline): SGHRS, YFSETQ. V lost 4 bases to trimming and J lost 5 bases, with 10 bases between them. DNA of the CDR3: TGCGCCAGCAGCCAGCGGGGTGATCAGCCCCAGCATTTT. The encoded protein is CASSQRGDQPQHF.

This chain joins TRBV23-1 and TRBJ1-5, with D perhaps TRBD1 (6 bases). TRBV23-1 is flagged as an ORF with uncertain function. CDR3 length: 16 amino acids. The V and J ends lost 1 base and 0 bases respectively, with 10 bases between them. CDR3 amino acids: CASSQYREFSNQPQHF. In DNA, the CDR3 is TGCGCCAGCAGTCAATACAGGGAGTTTAGCAATCAGCCCCAGCATTTT.

J is TRBJ2-2 and V is TRBV5-1, with 9 positions matching TRBD2. V shed 4 bases, J shed 5 bases, and the junction held 6 bases outside the gene matches. Germline V gives CDR1 SGHRS, CDR2 YFSETQ. The CDR3 contains 15 residues. CDR3 bases: TGCGCCAGCAGCCCAGGCCTAGCGGGGACCGGGGAGCTGTTTTTT. Translating gives CASSPGLAGTGELFF. Looking up the rest from reference TRBV5-1 and TRBJ2-2 gives the full variable domain: KAGVTQTPRYLIKTRGQQVTLSCSPISGHRSVSWYQQTPGQGLQFLFEYFSETQRNKGNFPGRFSGRQFSNSRSEMNVSTLELGDSALYLCASSPGLAGTGELFFGEGSRLTVL.